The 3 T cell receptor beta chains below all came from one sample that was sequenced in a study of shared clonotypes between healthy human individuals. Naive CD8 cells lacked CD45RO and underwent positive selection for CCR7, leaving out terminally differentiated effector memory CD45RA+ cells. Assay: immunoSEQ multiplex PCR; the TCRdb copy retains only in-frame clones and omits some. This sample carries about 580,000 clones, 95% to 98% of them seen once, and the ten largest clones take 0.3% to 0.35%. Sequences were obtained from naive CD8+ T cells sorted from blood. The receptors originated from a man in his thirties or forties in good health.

CDR3 bases: TGTGCCAGCAGTTACGGACTAGCGGCCTACAATGAGCAGTTCTTC. Its protein is CASSYGLAAYNEQFF. This rearrangement joins TRBV6-5 to TRBJ2-1, with 10 nucleotides matching TRBD2. With V trimmed by 2 bases and J by 2 bases, 0 bases remained unmatched. The CDR3 spans 15 residues. CDR1 is MNHEY and CDR2 is SVGAGI in the germline V gene.

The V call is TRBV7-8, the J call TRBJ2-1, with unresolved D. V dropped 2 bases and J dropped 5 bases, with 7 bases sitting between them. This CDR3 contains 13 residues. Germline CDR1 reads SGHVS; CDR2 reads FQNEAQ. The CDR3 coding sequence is TGTGCCAGCAGCTTACCGACCCACAATGAGCAGTTCTTC. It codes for CASSLPTHNEQFF.

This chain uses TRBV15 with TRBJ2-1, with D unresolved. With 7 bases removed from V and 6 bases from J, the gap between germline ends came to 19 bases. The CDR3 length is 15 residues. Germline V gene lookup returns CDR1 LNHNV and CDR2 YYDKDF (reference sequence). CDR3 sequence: CATNLQTNRPNEQFF. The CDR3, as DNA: TGTGCCACCAACCTACAGACGAACCGTCCCAATGAGCAGTTCTTC.